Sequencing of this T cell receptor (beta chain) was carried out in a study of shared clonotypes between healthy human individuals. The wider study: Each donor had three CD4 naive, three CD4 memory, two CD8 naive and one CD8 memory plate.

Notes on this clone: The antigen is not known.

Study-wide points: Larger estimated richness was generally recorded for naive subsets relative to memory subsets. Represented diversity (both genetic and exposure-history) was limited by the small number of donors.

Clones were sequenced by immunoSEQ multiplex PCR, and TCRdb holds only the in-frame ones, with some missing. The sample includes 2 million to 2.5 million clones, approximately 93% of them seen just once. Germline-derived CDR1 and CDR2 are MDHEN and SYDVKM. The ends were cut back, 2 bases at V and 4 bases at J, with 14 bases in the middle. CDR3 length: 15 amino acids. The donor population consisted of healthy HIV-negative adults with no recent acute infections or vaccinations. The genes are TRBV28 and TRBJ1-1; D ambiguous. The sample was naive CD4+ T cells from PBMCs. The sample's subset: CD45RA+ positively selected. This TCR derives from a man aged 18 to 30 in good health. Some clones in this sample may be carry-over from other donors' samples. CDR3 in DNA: TGTGCCAGCAGTTTACCCTTGGGCAGTGTCACTGAAGCTTTCTTT. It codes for CASSLPLGSVTEAFF.